A single sample is the source of the 26 T cell receptor beta chains below, sequenced in a study of blood T cell repertoires in COVID-19. Repertoires were generated with immunoSEQ multiplex PCR, while TCRdb's copy carries only in-frame clones and drops some. The sample holds 25,000 to 30,000 clones, roughly 89% seen once. Sequenced sample: peripheral blood. These receptors were collected from a man between 65 and 85 years old with acute or convalescent COVID-19.

This clone was observed a few times. V gene TRBV7-2 combines with J gene TRBJ2-7; perhaps TRBD2 as D (6 bases). Germline-derived CDR1 and CDR2 are SGHTA and FQGNSA. V dropped 3 bases and J dropped 6 bases, with 15 bases sitting between them. The CDR3 covers 14 residues. The CDR3 bases are TGTGCCAGCAGCTTCAAAGCGGGTGGTGTCGAGCAGTACTTC. It is translated as CASSFKAGGVEQYF.

The CDR3 region is CASSDTDRGAFF. DNA for the CDR3: TGTGCCAGCAGCGACACGGACAGGGGGGCTTTCTTT. The gene calls are TRBV6-6 and TRBJ1-1, with 10 bases matching TRBD1. J was trimmed by 11 bases and V by 6 bases; bases with no gene match: 6. Germline V CDR1 and CDR2: MNHNY, SVGAGI (reference sequence). The CDR3 runs to 12 residues.

V is TRBV19 and J is TRBJ2-5; 9 bases align to TRBD1. CDR3 size: 13 residues. V trimming: 8 bases; J trimming: 5 bases; junction bases outside the gene matches: 6. CDR1 is LNHDA and CDR2 is SQIVND in the germline V gene (reference sequence). In DNA, the CDR3 is TGTGCCAGTGGGACAGGGAGTAGGGAGACCCAGTACTTC. Its protein is CASGTGSRETQYF. The full variable domain, rest sourced from reference TRBV19 and TRBJ2-5, is DGGITQSPKYLFRKEGQNVTLSCEQNLNHDAMYWYRQDPGQGLRLIYYSQIVNDFQKGDIAEGYSVSREKKESFPLTVTSAQKNPTAFYLCASGTGSRETQYFGPGTRLLVL.

This chain connects TRBV29-1 to TRBJ2-3, with TRBD1 matching 7 bases. Germline V gene data show CDR1 as SQVTM and CDR2 as ANQGSEA. V was clipped by 1 base and J by 1 base; unmatched bases: 5. The CDR3 runs to 15 residues. The DNA for the CDR3 is TGCAGCGTTGAAGGGGGACAGTGGGGCACAGATACGCAGTATTTT. Its protein product is CSVEGGQWGTDTQYF.

CDR3 sequence: CASSWDLGRIQETQYF. The CDR3 bases are TGCGCCAGCAGCTGGGACCTGGGGAGGATCCAAGAGACCCAGTACTTC. The V and J genes are TRBV5-1 and TRBJ2-5, with D maybe TRBD2 (6 bases). Germline CDR1 is SGHRS and CDR2 is YFSETQ. This CDR3 has 16 amino acids. Trimming removed 3 bases from V and 1 base from J, with 16 bases in between.

The chain couples TRBV4-3 to TRBJ2-7; 11 positions match TRBD2. The CDR3 length is 14 residues. The ends lost 0 bases at V and 11 bases at J; junction bases unmatched: 6. Germline V lookup: CDR1 LGHNA, CDR2 YSLEER. DNA for the CDR3: TGCGCCAGCAGCCAAGATCAAACTAGCGGGAGTAAGTACTTC. It yields the protein CASSQDQTSGSKYF.

This chain joins TRBV2 and TRBJ1-4; tentatively, D is TRBD1 (5 bases). Germline V gives CDR1 SNHLY, CDR2 FYNNEI. CDR3 size: 12 residues. V gave up 8 bases and J gave up 8 bases, with 12 bases separating them. CDR3 sequence reads: CASREGREKLFF. The DNA of the CDR3 is TGTGCCAGCCGGGAGGGGAGGGAAAAACTGTTTTTT.

V usage is TRBV7-9 and J usage is TRBJ1-1, with 7 nucleotides matching TRBD1. V was pared by 3 bases and J by 6 bases, with 10 bases of the junction left unmatched. Looked up from germline, CDR1 is SEHNR and CDR2 is FQNEAQ (reference sequence). The CDR3 extends over 15 amino acids. CDR3 region: CASSFWGRGIPEAFF. Written as DNA, the CDR3 is TGTGCCAGCAGCTTTTGGGGCAGGGGGATCCCTGAAGCTTTCTTT.

The chain recombines TRBV27 with TRBJ1-3; perhaps TRBD1 as D (5 bases). CDR3 length: 18 amino acids. Germline V gene data show CDR1 as MNHEY and CDR2 as SMNVEV (reference sequence). V lost 2 bases to trimming and J lost 0 bases, with 17 bases between them. The CDR3 here is CASSLTPLQGTSGNTIYF. The CDR3 DNA reads as TGTGCCAGCAGTTTAACCCCCCTCCAGGGAACCTCTGGAAACACCATATATTTT.

The CDR3 spells CASGGGVSRDSPLHF. The CDR3 DNA is TGTGCCAGCGGCGGAGGTGTGAGCCGGGATTCACCCCTCCACTTT. The chain employs TRBV5-8 and TRBJ1-6; no clear D. V was pared by 7 bases and J by 8 bases, with 19 bases between. Per germline, CDR1 SGHTS and CDR2 YDEGEE. The CDR3 covers 15 residues.

This clone was recorded only once. This chain links TRBV11-2 with TRBJ2-5; D call uncertain. The germline V gene has CDR1 SGHAT and CDR2 FQNNGV. The length of the CDR3 is 15 residues. Trimming stripped 5 bases from V and 5 bases from J, with 18 bases between. The CDR3 DNA is TGTGCCAGCAGCCCCCTCATGGCACCTCGTGAGACCCAGTACTTC. This gives the protein CASSPLMAPRETQYF.

The genes are TRBV19 and TRBJ1-6, with D possibly TRBD1 on 5 matching bases. The CDR3 has 14 amino acids. Germline-derived CDR1 and CDR2 are LNHDA and SQIVND (reference sequence). The ends were cut back, 5 bases at V and 7 bases at J, with 12 bases in the middle. The CDR3 loop reads CASSLTASNSPLHF. Here the CDR3 DNA reads TGTGCCAGTAGTCTGACAGCTTCGAATTCACCCCTCCACTTT.

The gene calls are TRBV6-2 or TRBV6-3 and TRBJ1-2; 7 nucleotides match TRBD1. There are 15 residues in the CDR3. J lost 7 bases, V lost 5 bases, and 13 bases had no gene match. Germline loops: CDR1 MNHEY, CDR2 SVGEGT. The CDR3 loop is CASSPRQGDGRGYTF. The CDR3 bases are TGTGCCAGCAGTCCCCGACAGGGAGACGGACGTGGCTACACCTTC.

The chain combines TRBV7-6 with TRBJ1-1; perhaps TRBD1 as D (5 bases). The length of the CDR3 is 14 residues. In germline, CDR1 is SGHVS, CDR2 FNYEAQ. Trimming left V 5 bases short and J 1 base short, with 11 bases between. The CDR3 bases are TGTGCCAGCAGCCCGGGACTAGGGAACACTGAAGCTTTCTTT. Its protein is CASSPGLGNTEAFF.

DNA for the CDR3: TGCGCCAGCAGTGACCCAATTAATCGACAGGGGGCTTACGAGCAGTACTTC. It encodes CASSDPINRQGAYEQYF. The chain employs TRBV10-1 and TRBJ2-7, with 10 bases aligning to TRBD1. V lost 3 bases, J lost 4 bases, and 12 bases stayed unmatched. The CDR3 totals 17 residues. Germline V gene sequence: CDR1 WNHNN, CDR2 SYGVQD (reference sequence).

V gene TRBV27 combines with J gene TRBJ2-2, with 7 positions matching TRBD1. CDR1 is MNHEY and CDR2 is SMNVEV in the germline V gene (reference sequence). CDR3 length equals 15 residues. Trimming removed 5 bases from V and 7 bases from J; junction bases left unmatched: 10. The CDR3 loop is CASSPLQGIGGELFF. For the CDR3, the DNA is TGTGCCAGCAGTCCTCTACAGGGGATAGGCGGGGAGCTGTTTTTT.

The V call is TRBV5-1, the J call TRBJ2-5, with TRBD2 identical over 14 bases. Germline loops: CDR1 SGHRS, CDR2 YFSETQ. J was trimmed by 2 bases and V by 0 bases; bases with no gene match: 12. The CDR3 is made up of 20 amino acids. CDR3 protein: CASSLEGGRLAGGVQETQYF. DNA for the CDR3: TGCGCCAGCAGCTTGGAAGGCGGCCGACTAGCGGGAGGGGTTCAAGAGACCCAGTACTTC.

The V gene is TRBV12-5, the J gene TRBJ1-5, with D possibly matching TRBD1 (6 bases). Trimming stripped 8 bases from V and 1 base from J, with 9 bases between. The CDR3 has 13 residues. Germline CDR1 LGHNT, CDR2 FRNRAP. In DNA, the CDR3 is TGTGCTAGTACTGGACAGAGCAATCAGCCCCAGCATTTT. This translates into CASTGQSNQPQHF.

The J gene is TRBJ2-2, the V gene TRBV3-1 (or the pseudogene TRBV3-2); maybe TRBD1 (6 bases). The V end lost 4 bases, the J end lost 5 bases, and 14 bases lay between the germline ends. This CDR3 contains 15 residues. Per the germline V gene, CDR1 is LGHDT and CDR2 is YNNKEL (reference sequence). The CDR3 nucleotides are TGTGCCAGCAGCCCGACAGGCTCGGGGACCGGGGAGCTGTTTTTT. This encodes CASSPTGSGTGELFF.

The chain couples TRBV28 to TRBJ2-7; 10 positions match TRBD1. Germline CDR1 is MDHEN and CDR2 is SYDVKM. V lost 5 bases and J lost 0; bases outside the gene matches: 4. The CDR3 is 15 amino acids. The CDR3 protein is CASSHGTGDSYEQYF. CDR3 bases: TGTGCCAGCAGTCACGGGACAGGGGACTCCTACGAGCAGTACTTC.

This sequence joins TRBV10-3 and TRBJ1-1; D may be TRBD1 (5 bases). The CDR3 loop spans 14 amino acids. Trimming shortened V by 4 bases and J by 3 bases, and 12 bases separated the two germline ends. Germline lookup yields CDR1 ENHRY and CDR2 SYGVKD. CDR3 loop: CAISVGGSDTEAFF. CDR3 DNA sequence: TGTGCCATCAGTGTTGGGGGGTCCGACACTGAAGCTTTCTTT.

The J gene is TRBJ2-2, the V gene TRBV9; tentative D call: TRBD1 (5 bases). The CDR3 has 17 residues. Germline CDR1 SGDLS, CDR2 YYNGEE. V was pared by 3 bases and J by 2 bases, with 17 bases between. The CDR3 loop reads CASSGLQETLNTGELFF. The CDR3 DNA reads TGTGCCAGCAGCGGATTACAGGAGACTCTAAACACCGGGGAGCTGTTTTTT.

This clone was detected only once. CDR3 amino acids: CASRPGQGADTQYF. In DNA, the CDR3 is TGTGCCAGCAGACCGGGACAGGGGGCAGATACGCAGTATTTT. The chain links TRBV27 to TRBJ2-3, with 11 bases lining up with TRBD1. Trimming took 6 bases from V and 4 from J; bases not matched to a gene: 3. CDR1 is MNHEY, CDR2 SMNVEV, per germline (reference sequence). The CDR3 length is 14 residues.

This clone was observed once. The chain links TRBV9 to TRBJ2-2; no firm D call. Trimming removed 4 bases at V and 7 bases at J, with 14 bases between. Germline V gene lookup returns CDR1 SGDLS and CDR2 YYNGEE. The CDR3 contains 14 residues. The chain's CDR3 is CASSWAARDGELFF. Written as DNA, the CDR3 is TGTGCCAGCAGCTGGGCCGCCCGTGACGGGGAGCTGTTTTTT.

This clone appeared a single time. This chain uses TRBV12-5 with TRBJ1-4; D is possibly TRBD1 (6 bases). Germline CDR1 is LGHNT and CDR2 is FRNRAP. With 4 bases removed from V and 5 bases from J, the gap between germline ends came to 17 bases. The length of the CDR3 is 16 residues. The DNA for the CDR3 is TGTGCTAGTGGTTCCACCAAGACAGGAAGAAATGAAAAACTGTTTTTT. Protein sequence: CASGSTKTGRNEKLFF.

The rearrangement joins TRBV11-2 to TRBJ2-1; D unresolved. CDR1 SGHAT and CDR2 FQNNGV come from the germline V gene. CDR3 length equals 16 residues. V was clipped by 5 bases and J by 0 bases, with 14 bases between them. The CDR3 sequence is CASSHIDRGSYNEQFF. CDR3 sequence (DNA): TGTGCCAGCAGCCATATAGATCGAGGCTCCTACAATGAGCAGTTCTTC.